This T cell receptor (beta chain) was sequenced for a study of shared clonotypes between healthy human individuals. Only Caucasian adults living in Nashville, Tennessee made up the donor group. A CD45RA-negative memory subset and a CD45RA+ naive subset were separated from the CD4+ cells. Study observations and caveats: In having few donors, the study represented limited genetic and exposure-history diversity.

With regard to this clone: Its antigen remains unknown.

Trimming shortened V by 8 bases and J by 2 bases, and 17 bases separated the two germline ends. Germline V gives CDR1 SEHNR, CDR2 FQNEAQ (reference sequence). CDR3 length: 15 amino acids. Method: immunoSEQ multiplex PCR; TCRdb's copy keeps in-frame clones and lacks some. The sample consists of more than 2 million clones, 95% of them appearing once. The TCR comes from a man younger than 35 in good health. The chain uses TRBV7-9 and TRBJ2-3, with a tentative D call TRBD2 (6 bases). The source material was naive CD4+ T cells sorted from blood. Subset: CD45RA+ positively selected. The CDR3 sequence: CASLPTGGATDTQYF. CDR3 coding DNA: TGTGCCAGCCTCCCTACGGGCGGGGCCACAGATACGCAGTATTTT.